This T cell receptor beta chain was sequenced in a study of technical replicates of blood from a handful of donors. Libraries were prepared by immunoSEQ multiplex PCR; TCRdb keeps only in-frame clonotypes and omits some of them. Among tens of thousands of clones listed, roughly 92% were seen once. Trimming removed 4 bases at V and 6 bases at J, with 9 bases between. CDR3 length: 11 amino acids. Germline V gene sequence: CDR1 SQVTM, CDR2 ANQGSEA. Sequenced material: T cells isolated from PBMCs. The source is a human donor in good health. The chain recombines TRBV29-1 with TRBJ1-2; weak D call: TRBD1 (6 bases). CDR3 DNA: TGCAGCGTTGCCAGGGGCGATGGCTACACCTTC. This gives the protein CSVARGDGYTF.